This entry describes one TCR beta chain. What it recognizes is unknown. TCRdb keeps only in-frame clones here, not all; method: immunoSEQ multiplex PCR. Here the sample spans approximately 20,000 clones, about 88% being singletons. V lost 1 base and J lost 2, with 5 bases in between. The germline CDR1 and CDR2 sequences are SEHNR and FQNEAQ (reference sequence). The CDR3 is made up of 13 amino acids. Time point indicated: newly diagnosed, previously untreated cHL patient sample. Thawed PBMCs yielded CD4+ T cells through magnetic negative selection. The authors compared against newly diagnosed, untreated classical Hodgkin lymphoma PBMCs. These data originate in a study of PD-1 blockade in classical Hodgkin lymphoma. Study results and limitations: In newly diagnosed patients, baseline TCR diversity was reportedly below that of healthy donors. The authors have not defined what causes the repertoire differences, possibly disease activity or prior therapy.

V is TRBV7-9 and J is TRBJ1-2, with D perhaps matching TRBD1 (5 bases). Sequenced sample: CD4+ T cells from blood. This TCR was sampled from a human donor with classical Hodgkin lymphoma. In DNA form, the CDR3 reads TGTGCCAGCAGCTTAGAGGGGAACTATGGCTACACCTTC. Its translation: CASSLEGNYGYTF.